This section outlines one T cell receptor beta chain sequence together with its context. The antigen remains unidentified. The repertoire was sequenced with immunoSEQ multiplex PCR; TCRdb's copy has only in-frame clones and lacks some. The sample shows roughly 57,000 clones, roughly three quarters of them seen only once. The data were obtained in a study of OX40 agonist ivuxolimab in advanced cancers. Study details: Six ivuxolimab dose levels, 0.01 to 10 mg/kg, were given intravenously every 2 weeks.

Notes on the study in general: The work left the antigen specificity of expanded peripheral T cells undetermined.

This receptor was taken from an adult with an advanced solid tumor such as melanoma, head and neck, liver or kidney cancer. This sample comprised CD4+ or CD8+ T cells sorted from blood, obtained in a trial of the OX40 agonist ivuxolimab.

The CDR3 DNA is TGTGCCAGCAGTTACGGTCGGTCGGCCTACAATGAGCAGTTCTTC. Translated: CASSYGRSAYNEQFF. The chain carries TRBV7-2 and TRBJ2-1; D is unresolved. The CDR3 covers 15 residues. V dropped 6 bases and J dropped 2 bases, with 14 bases sitting between them. Germline-derived CDR1 and CDR2 are SGHTA and FQGNSA.